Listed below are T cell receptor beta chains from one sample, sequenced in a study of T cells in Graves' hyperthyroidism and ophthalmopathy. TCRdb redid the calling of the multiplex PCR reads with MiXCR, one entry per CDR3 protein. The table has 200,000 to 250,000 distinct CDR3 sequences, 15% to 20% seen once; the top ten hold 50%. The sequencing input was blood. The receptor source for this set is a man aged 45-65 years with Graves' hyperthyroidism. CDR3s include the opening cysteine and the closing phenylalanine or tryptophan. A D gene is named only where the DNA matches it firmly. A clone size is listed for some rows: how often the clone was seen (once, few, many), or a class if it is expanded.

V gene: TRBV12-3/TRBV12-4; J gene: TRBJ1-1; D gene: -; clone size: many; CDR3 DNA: TGTGCCAGCAGCCCCCGAGACATATACACTGAAGCTTTCTTT; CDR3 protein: CASSPRDIYTEAFF
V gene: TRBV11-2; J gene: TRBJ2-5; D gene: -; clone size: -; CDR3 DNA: TGTGCCAGCAGCAAGCAGTGGGGGGCCGGGGAGACCCAGTACTTC; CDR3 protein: CASSKQWGAGETQYF
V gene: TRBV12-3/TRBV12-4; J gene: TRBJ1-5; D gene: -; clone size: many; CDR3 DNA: TGTGCCAGCAGCCTCTCCCCTCAGCCCCAGCATTTT; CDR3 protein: CASSLSPQPQHF
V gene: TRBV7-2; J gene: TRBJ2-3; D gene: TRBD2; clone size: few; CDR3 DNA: TGTGCCAGCAGCTTAGCTAGCGGGAGGGCGGGAGATACGCAGTATTTT; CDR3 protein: CASSLASGRAGDTQYF
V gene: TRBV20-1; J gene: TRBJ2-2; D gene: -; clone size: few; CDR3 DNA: TGCAGTGCTAGACTAGCGAACACCGGGGAGCTGTTTTTT; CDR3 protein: CSARLANTGELFF
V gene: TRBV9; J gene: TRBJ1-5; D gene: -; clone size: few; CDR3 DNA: TGTGCCAGCAGCTCGGGGCTGAATCAGCCCCAGCATTTT; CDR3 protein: CASSSGLNQPQHF
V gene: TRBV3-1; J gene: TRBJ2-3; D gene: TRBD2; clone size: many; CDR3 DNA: TGTGCCAGCAGCCAAGGGAGACTAGCAGGAGCAGATACGCAGTATTTT; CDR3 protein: CASSQGRLAGADTQYF
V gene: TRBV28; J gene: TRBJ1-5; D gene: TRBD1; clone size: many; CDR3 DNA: TGTGCCAGCACCGTGGTAGGGGGACAGGGTGGAAATCAGCCCCAGCATTTT; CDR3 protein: CASTVVGGQGGNQPQHF
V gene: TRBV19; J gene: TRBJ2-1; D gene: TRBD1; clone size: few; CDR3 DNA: TGTGCCAGTAGGGGTAACAGGGGGGTCTACAATGAGCAGTTCTTC; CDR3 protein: CASRGNRGVYNEQFF
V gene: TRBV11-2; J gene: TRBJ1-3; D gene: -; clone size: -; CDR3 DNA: TGTGCCAGCAGCCACACCATGAATTGGAACACCATATATTTT; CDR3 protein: CASSHTMNWNTIYF
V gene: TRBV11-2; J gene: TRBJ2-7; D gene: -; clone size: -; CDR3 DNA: TGTGCCAGCAGTGGTGGGGGCCCCAGGCCGGGACACAAGTTCTCTTACGAGCAGTACTTC; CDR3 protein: CASSGGGPRPGHKFSYEQYF
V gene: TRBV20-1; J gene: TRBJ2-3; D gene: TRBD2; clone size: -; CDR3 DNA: TGCAGTGCTAGCCCACTTCGGACTAGCGGGAGGATGAGCACAGATACGCAGTATTTT; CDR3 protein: CSASPLRTSGRMSTDTQYF
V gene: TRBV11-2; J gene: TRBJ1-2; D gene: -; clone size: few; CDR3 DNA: TGTGCCAGCAGCCCCCGGACTAGCTGGGGCTACACCTTC; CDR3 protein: CASSPRTSWGYTF
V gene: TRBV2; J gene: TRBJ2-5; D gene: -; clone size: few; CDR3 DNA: TGTGCCAGCAGAGAAACAGGGATAGAGACCCAGTACTTC; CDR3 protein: CASRETGIETQYF
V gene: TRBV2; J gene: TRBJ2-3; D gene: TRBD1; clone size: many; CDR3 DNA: TGTGCCAGCAACCCTACAGGGGGCAGCACAGATACGCAGTATTTT; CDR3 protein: CASNPTGGSTDTQYF
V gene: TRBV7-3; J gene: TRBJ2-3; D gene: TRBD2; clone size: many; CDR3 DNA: TGTGCCAGCAGCCTGGGACTAGCGGGAGCAGATACGCAGTATTTT; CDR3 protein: CASSLGLAGADTQYF
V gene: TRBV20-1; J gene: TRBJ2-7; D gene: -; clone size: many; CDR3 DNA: TGCAGTGCTAGGGCCCCACGAAGGATTACTACCTACGAGCAGTACTTC; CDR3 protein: CSARAPRRITTYEQYF
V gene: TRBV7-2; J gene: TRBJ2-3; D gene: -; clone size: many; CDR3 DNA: TGTGCCAGCAGCTTAGCCCGACGACTAGGTTTCTCAGATACGCAGTATTTT; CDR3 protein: CASSLARRLGFSDTQYF
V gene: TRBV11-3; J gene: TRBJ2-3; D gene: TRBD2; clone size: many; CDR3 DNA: TGTGCCAGCAGCGAGACTAGCGGGGGGTACACAGATACGCAGTATTTT; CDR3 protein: CASSETSGGYTDTQYF
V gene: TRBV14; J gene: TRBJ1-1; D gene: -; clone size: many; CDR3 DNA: TGTGCCAGCAGCCAAGATAGACCGCTGAACACTGAAGCTTTCTTT; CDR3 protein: CASSQDRPLNTEAFF
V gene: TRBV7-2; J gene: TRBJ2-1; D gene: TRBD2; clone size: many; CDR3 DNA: TGTGCCAGCAGCCGGGGGGGGAGTAGAGCCAACAATGAGCAGTTCTTC; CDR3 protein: CASSRGGSRANNEQFF
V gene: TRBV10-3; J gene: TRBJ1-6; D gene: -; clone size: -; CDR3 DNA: TGTGCCATCAGTCAACCTAATTCACCCCTCCACTTT; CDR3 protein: CAISQPNSPLHF
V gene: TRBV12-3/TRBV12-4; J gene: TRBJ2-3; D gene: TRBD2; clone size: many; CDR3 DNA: TGTGCCAGCAGTGCACTAGCGGGAGTCACAGATACGCAGTATTTT; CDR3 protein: CASSALAGVTDTQYF
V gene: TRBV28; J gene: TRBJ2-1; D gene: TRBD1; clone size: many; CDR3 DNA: TGTGCCAGCAGTTCCGGGACAGGGGGCCCCATCTACAATGAGCAGTTCTTC; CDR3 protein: CASSSGTGGPIYNEQFF
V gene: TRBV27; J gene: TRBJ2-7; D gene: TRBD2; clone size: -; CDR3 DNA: TGTGCCAGCAAGGTCGGGAGGGGTTACGAGCAGTACTTC; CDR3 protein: CASKVGRGYEQYF
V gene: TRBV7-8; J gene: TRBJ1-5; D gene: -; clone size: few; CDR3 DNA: TGTGCCAGCAGCAGAAGGGGGATGGGAAGCAATCAGCCCCAGCATTTT; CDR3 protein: CASSRRGMGSNQPQHF
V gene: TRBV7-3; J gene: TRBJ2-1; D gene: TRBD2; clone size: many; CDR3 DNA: TGTGCCAGCAGTACCAGCGGGACTAGCGGGAGCTCCTACAATGAGCAGTTCTTC; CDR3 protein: CASSTSGTSGSSYNEQFF
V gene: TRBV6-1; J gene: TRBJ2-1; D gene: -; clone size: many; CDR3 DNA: TGTGCCAGCAGTGACAGGGTCTTATCTAACAATGAGCAGTTCTTC; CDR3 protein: CASSDRVLSNNEQFF
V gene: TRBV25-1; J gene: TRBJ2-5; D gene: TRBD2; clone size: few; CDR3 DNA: TGTGCCAGTGGCGGGGGGGTTGTTGAGTACTTC; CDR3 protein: CASGGGVVEYF
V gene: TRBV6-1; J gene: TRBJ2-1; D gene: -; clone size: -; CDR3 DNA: TGTGCCAGCAAACCGGGTCTGGCCCTCTATGAGCAGTTCTTC; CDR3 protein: CASKPGLALYEQFF
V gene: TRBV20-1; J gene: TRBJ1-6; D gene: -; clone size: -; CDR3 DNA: TGCAGTGCTAGAGATAAGACTTCGTCCGATTCACCCCTCCACTTT; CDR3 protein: CSARDKTSSDSPLHF
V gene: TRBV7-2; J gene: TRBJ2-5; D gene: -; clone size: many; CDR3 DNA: TGTGCCAGCAGCTTAGGCCTAGCGTTAAAAGAGACCCAGTACTTC; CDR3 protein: CASSLGLALKETQYF
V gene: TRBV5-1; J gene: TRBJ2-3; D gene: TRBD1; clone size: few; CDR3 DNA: TGCGCCAGCAGCCTGCTAGGGACAGCGACGGCAGATACGCAGTATTTT; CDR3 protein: CASSLLGTATADTQYF
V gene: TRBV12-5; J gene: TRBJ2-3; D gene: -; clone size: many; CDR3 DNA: TGTGCTAGTGGTCCGGACATCAGCACAGATACGCAGTATTTT; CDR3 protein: CASGPDISTDTQYF
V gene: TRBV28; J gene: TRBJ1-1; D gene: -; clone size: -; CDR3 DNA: TGTGCCAGCAGTTCCCTCGTAGTCAACACTGAAGCTTTCTTT; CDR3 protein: CASSSLVVNTEAFF
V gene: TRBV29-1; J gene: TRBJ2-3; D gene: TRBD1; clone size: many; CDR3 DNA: TGCAGCGTTGAAGATTTAGACAGGGTAGGCACAGATACGCAGTATTTT; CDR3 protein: CSVEDLDRVGTDTQYF
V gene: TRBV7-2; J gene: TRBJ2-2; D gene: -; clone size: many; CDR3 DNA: TGTGCCAGCAGCTTATCACGAGGGGCGAACGGGGAGCTGTTTTTT; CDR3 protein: CASSLSRGANGELFF
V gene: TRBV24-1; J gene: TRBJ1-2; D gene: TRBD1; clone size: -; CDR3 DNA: TGTGCCACCAGTACAGGGGGCGTTGGCTACACCTTC; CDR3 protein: CATSTGGVGYTF
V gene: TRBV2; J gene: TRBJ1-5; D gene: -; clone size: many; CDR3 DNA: TGTGCCAGCAGTGGGGCTATTCCCAATCAGCCCCAGCATTTT; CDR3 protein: CASSGAIPNQPQHF
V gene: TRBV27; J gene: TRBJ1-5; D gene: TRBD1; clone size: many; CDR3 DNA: TGTGCCAGCAGTCCCTGGGACAGGGCCGATCAGCCCCAGCATTTT; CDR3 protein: CASSPWDRADQPQHF
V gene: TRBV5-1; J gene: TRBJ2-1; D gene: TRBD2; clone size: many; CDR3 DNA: TGCGCCAGCAGCTTGGAACTAGCGGGAGGGAATGAGCAGTTCTTC; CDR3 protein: CASSLELAGGNEQFF
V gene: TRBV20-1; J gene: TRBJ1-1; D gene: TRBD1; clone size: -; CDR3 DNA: TGCAGTGCTAGCACAGGGGGCCACACTGAAGCTTTCTTT; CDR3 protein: CSASTGGHTEAFF
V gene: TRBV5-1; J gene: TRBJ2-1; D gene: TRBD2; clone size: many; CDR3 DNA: TGCGCCAGCAGCTTGACTAGCGTGAATGAGCAGTTCTTC; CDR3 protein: CASSLTSVNEQFF
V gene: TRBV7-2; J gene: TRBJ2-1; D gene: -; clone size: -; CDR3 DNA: TGTGCCAGCAGCTTCACGACTGGATCAATTAATGAGCAGTTCTTC; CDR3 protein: CASSFTTGSINEQFF
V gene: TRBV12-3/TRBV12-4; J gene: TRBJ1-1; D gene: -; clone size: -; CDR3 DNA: TGTGCCAGCAGCTCCGACCTAGGCCCAAGGAACACTGAAGCTTTATTT; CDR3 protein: CASSSDLGPRNTEALF
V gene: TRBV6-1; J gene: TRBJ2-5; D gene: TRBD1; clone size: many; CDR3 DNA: TGTGCCAGCAGTCTTGGACCGGGACAGAGGCAAGAGACCCAGTACTTC; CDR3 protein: CASSLGPGQRQETQYF
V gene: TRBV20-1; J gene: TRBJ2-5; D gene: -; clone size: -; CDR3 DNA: TGCAGTGCTAGAGATCCTGGGGATATAGAGACCCAGTACTTC; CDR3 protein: CSARDPGDIETQYF
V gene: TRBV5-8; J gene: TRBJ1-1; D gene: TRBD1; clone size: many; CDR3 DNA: TGTGCCAGCAGCCCACAGGGGGCCCTCAACACTGAAGCTTTCTTT; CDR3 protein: CASSPQGALNTEAFF
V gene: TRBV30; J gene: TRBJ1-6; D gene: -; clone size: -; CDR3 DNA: TGTGCCTGGAGTGTACGGGGCGAGAATTCACCCCTCCACTTT; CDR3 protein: CAWSVRGENSPLHF
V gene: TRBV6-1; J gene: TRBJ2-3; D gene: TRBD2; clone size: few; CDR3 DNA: TGTGCCAGCAGACAGACTAGCCGAGGGACCACAGATACGCAGTATTTT; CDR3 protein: CASRQTSRGTTDTQYF
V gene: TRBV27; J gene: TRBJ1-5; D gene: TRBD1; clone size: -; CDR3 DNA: TGTGCCAGCAGTTTATCCGCGGACAGGTTTGAGCCCCAGCATTTT; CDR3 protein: CASSLSADRFEPQHF
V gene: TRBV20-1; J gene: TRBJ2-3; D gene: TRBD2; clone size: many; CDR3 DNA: TGCAGTGCTACGCGGGGGGGAGCAGATACGCAGTATTTT; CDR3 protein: CSATRGGADTQYF
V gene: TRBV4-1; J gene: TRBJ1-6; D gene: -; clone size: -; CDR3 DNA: TGCGCCAGCAGCCAAGGAGACCTTCTCCTCCACTTT; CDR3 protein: CASSQGDLLLHF
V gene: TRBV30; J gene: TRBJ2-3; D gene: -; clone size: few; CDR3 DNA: TGTGCCTGGAGTGTACTAAGCGCCGGAAGAGATACGCAGTATTTT; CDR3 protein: CAWSVLSAGRDTQYF
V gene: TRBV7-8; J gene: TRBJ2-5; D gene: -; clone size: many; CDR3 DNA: TGTGCCAGCAGCCCTACCCGGTCCCAAGAGACCCAGTACTTC; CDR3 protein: CASSPTRSQETQYF
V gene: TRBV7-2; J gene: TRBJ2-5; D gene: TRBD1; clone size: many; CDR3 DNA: TGTGCCAGCAGCTCCGTGACAGGGACAGAGACCCAGTACTTC; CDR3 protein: CASSSVTGTETQYF
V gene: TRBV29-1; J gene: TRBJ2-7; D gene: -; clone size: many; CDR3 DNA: TGCAGCGTTCTATCGGGACGGAATTACGAGCAGTACTTC; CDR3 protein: CSVLSGRNYEQYF
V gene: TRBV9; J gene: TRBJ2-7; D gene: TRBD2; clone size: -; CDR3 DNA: TGTGCCAGCAGCGAGGCCGGGACTAGCGCCGACGAGCAGTACTTC; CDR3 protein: CASSEAGTSADEQYF